These T cell receptor beta chains were read from a single sample in a study of OX40 agonist ivuxolimab in advanced cancers. The protocol was immunoSEQ multiplex PCR, while the TCRdb copy is restricted to in-frame clones and leaves out a portion. The sample yields 45,000 or so clones, about 88% seen once. Source: CD4+ or CD8+ T cells sorted from blood, taken in a trial of the OX40 agonist ivuxolimab. Receptors were obtained from an adult with an advanced solid tumor such as melanoma, head and neck, liver or kidney cancer. Both conserved end residues are part of each CDR3. Each record gives: clone size, J gene, V gene, D gene, CDR3 DNA, CDR3 protein. A D gene is named only where the DNA matches it firmly. Some rows have no size entry. The others give once, few or many, or a class for an expanded clone.

. TRBJ2-7 TRBV21-1 . TGTGCCAGCAGCAAACTCATATCCAAATACGAGCAGTACTTC CASSKLISKYEQYF
. TRBJ1-1 TRBV5-1 . TGCGCCAGCAGCCAGGACAGTGAGGACACTGAAGCTTTCTTT CASSQDSEDTEAFF
few TRBJ1-1 TRBV19 . TGTGCCAGCCAGCCTTGGGGACGGGACACTGAAGCTTTCTTT CASQPWGRDTEAFF
. TRBJ1-3 TRBV11-2 . TGTGCCAGCAGTGTAGAGGCCCGAGGAAACACCATATATTTT CASSVEARGNTIYF
. TRBJ2-7 TRBV4-2 TRBD2 TGTGCCAGCAGCCATGACCGGACTAGCAGAGTCTACGAGCAGTACTTC CASSHDRTSRVYEQYF
. TRBJ1-5 TRBV28 . TGTGCCAGCAGGGCCGGCTGGCTGCCCCAGCATTTT CASRAGWLPQHF
. TRBJ2-5 TRBV19 . TGTGCCAGTAGTATATCGGTCGTTCGGACAGAGGACCAAGAGACCCAGTACTTC CASSISVVRTEDQETQYF
once TRBJ1-2 TRBV18 . TGTGCCAGCTCACCGGGTACAGGTCCTAACTATGGCTACACCTTC CASSPGTGPNYGYTF
few TRBJ1-2 TRBV2 . TGTGCCAGCACAGAGGATGGCTACACCTTC CASTEDGYTF
. TRBJ2-3 TRBV19 . TGTGCCAGTAGTTCCCCAGACACGGCGCTCGCAGATACGCAGTATTTT CASSSPDTALADTQYF
. TRBJ2-5 TRBV5-1 TRBD2 TGCGCCAGCAGCCCACGACTAGCGGGAGAAGGAGAGACCCAGTACTTC CASSPRLAGEGETQYF
. TRBJ1-2 TRBV19 . TGTGCCAGTAGTATTAAGTTGGCAGCTATCTTCGATGGCTACACCTTC CASSIKLAAIFDGYTF
. TRBJ2-7 TRBV29-1 . TGCAGCGTTGAAGGGGGGGACAGCGTCTCCGAGCAGTACTTC CSVEGGDSVSEQYF
. TRBJ2-1 TRBV29-1 TRBD2 TGCAGCGTCGTGAGCGGGATGAGCTCCTACAATGAGCAGTTCTTC CSVVSGMSSYNEQFF
. TRBJ1-2 TRBV5-4 TRBD1 TGTGCCAGCAGCTTGACCGGACAGGGCTATGGCTACACCTTC CASSLTGQGYGYTF
. TRBJ2-5 TRBV28 TRBD2 TGTGCCAGCAGTTCTATGGGGCGGGAGATGTACTTC CASSSMGREMYF
. TRBJ1-5 TRBV30 . TGTGCCTGGAGTGGAGGGGGTAGCAATCAGCCCCAGCATTTT CAWSGGGSNQPQHF
. TRBJ2-5 TRBV27 . TGTGCCAGCAGCTCCAGGGTCCGAGAGACCCAGTACTTC CASSSRVRETQYF
. TRBJ1-2 TRBV5-1 TRBD1 TGCGCCAGCAGCTTTACAGGGGGCAACTATGGCTACACCTTC CASSFTGGNYGYTF
. TRBJ1-1 TRBV6-5 . TGTGCCAGCAGTGACCGGGGTAGAGACACTGAAGCTTTCTTT CASSDRGRDTEAFF
. TRBJ1-3 TRBV6-1 . TGTGCCAGCAGTGAAGGGTACTCTGGAAACACCATATATTTT CASSEGYSGNTIYF
. TRBJ2-2 TRBV18 . TGTGCCAGCTCACCAGAGGGACAACCCACCGGGGAGCTGTTTTTT CASSPEGQPTGELFF
. TRBJ1-2 TRBV2 . TGTGCCAGCAGTGATAGCCAGGAACCCCTCTATGGCTACACCTTC CASSDSQEPLYGYTF
. TRBJ2-3 TRBV25-1 . TGTGCCAGCTCCCCCGGTTGGGGTACAGATACGCAGTATTTT CASSPGWGTDTQYF
. TRBJ1-3 TRBV11-2 . TGTGCCAGCAGCTCACGGACCGTGGGGGGAAACACCATATATTTT CASSSRTVGGNTIYF
. TRBJ2-2 TRBV9 TRBD1 TGTGCCAGCAGAGCCGGACAGGGGAACACCGGGGAGCTGTTTTTT CASRAGQGNTGELFF
. TRBJ2-7 TRBV29-1 . TGCAGCGTTAGTGTGAGCTCCTACGAGCAGTACTTC CSVSVSSYEQYF
once TRBJ2-1 TRBV18 TRBD2 TGTGCCAGCTCACCAACTAGCGGGAGGACAAATGAGCAGTTCTTC CASSPTSGRTNEQFF
. TRBJ1-5 TRBV19 . TGTGCCAGTAGTATCGGCCTCGGGACCGTTTACGGGCCCCAGCATTTT CASSIGLGTVYGPQHF
. TRBJ1-1 TRBV27 TRBD1 TGTGCCAGCAGTAACAGGGGGACCTTGAACACTGAAGCTTTCTTT CASSNRGTLNTEAFF
. TRBJ2-5 TRBV18 . TGTGCCAGCTCACCCTACGGGAAAGAGACCCAGTACTTC CASSPYGKETQYF
. TRBJ2-7 TRBV7-9 . TGTGCCAGCGCGACCCAAGGACAGTTCTCCTACGAGCAGTACTTC CASATQGQFSYEQYF
. TRBJ2-2 TRBV18 . TGTGCCAGCTCACCACTTTCAGACACCGGGGAGCTGTTTTTT CASSPLSDTGELFF
. TRBJ2-1 TRBV19 TRBD2 TGTGCCAGTAGTAGAAGGGAGGGCCGAGTTGAGCAGTTCTTC CASSRREGRVEQFF
. TRBJ1-6 TRBV5-1 . TGCGCCAGCAGCCTCCGCAATTCACCCCTCCACTTT CASSLRNSPLHF
. TRBJ1-4 TRBV19 . TGTGCCAGTAGTATAGCACAGGCGAGGGGTGAAAAACTGTTTTTT CASSIAQARGEKLFF
. TRBJ2-1 TRBV9 . TGTGCCAGCAGCGGTACAGGGCTGAATGAGCAGTTCTTC CASSGTGLNEQFF
. TRBJ2-1 TRBV9 TRBD1 TGTGCCAGCAGCGTAGGAGGGGGCAGCGACAATGAGCAGTTCTTC CASSVGGGSDNEQFF
few TRBJ2-7 TRBV7-2 . TGTGCCAGCCTACCCCGGGCGGGAACTAGCGAGCAGTACTTC CASLPRAGTSEQYF
. TRBJ2-4 TRBV29-1 TRBD1 TGCAGCGCCCAGGGGGCGACGGGTTGGGCCAAAAACATTCAGTACTTC CSAQGATGWAKNIQYF
. TRBJ2-2 TRBV9 TRBD1 TGTGCCAGCAGCGTAAAATCCGGGACAGGGGGCACCGGGGAGCTGTTTTTT CASSVKSGTGGTGELFF
. TRBJ2-1 TRBV30 . TGTGCCTGGAGTGTTGGCAGCTCCTACAATGAGCAGTTCTTC CAWSVGSSYNEQFF
once TRBJ2-7 TRBV5-1 . TGCGCCAGCAGCTTGGGTGGACTACCATCCTACGAGCAGTACTTC CASSLGGLPSYEQYF